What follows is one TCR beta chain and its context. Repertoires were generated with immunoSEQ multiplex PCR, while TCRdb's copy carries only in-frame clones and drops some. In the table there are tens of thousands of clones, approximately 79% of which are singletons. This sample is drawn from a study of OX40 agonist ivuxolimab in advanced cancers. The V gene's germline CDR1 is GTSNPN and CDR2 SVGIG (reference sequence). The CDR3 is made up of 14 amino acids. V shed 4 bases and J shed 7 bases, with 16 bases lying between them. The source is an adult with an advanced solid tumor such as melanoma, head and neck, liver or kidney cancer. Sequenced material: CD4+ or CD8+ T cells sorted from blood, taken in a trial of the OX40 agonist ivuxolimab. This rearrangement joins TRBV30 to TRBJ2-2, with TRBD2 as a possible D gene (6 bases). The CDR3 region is CAWKLGRSSGELFF. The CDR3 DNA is TGTGCCTGGAAATTGGGGAGGTCGAGCGGGGAGCTGTTTTTT.